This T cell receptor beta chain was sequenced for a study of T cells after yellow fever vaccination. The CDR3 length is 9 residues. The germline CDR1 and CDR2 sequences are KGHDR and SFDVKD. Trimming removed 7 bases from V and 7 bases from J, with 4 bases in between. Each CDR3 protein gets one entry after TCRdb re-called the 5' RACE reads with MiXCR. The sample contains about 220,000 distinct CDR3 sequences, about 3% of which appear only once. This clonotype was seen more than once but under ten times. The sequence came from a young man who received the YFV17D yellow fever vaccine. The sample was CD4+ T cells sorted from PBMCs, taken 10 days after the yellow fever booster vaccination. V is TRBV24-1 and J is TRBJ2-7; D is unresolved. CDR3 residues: CATRGEQYF. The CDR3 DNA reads TGTGCCACCAGGGGTGAGCAGTACTTC.